This T cell receptor beta chain comes out of a study of T-cell memory formation after mild COVID-19. At the level of the study: Largely, TCR clusters stayed within a single donor.

The germline V gene has CDR1 DFQATT and CDR2 SNEGSKA (reference sequence). This CDR3 has 13 residues. V lost 7 bases and J 6 bases, leaving 19 bases between the germline ends. The 5'RACE method, run with constant-segment primers, produced TCR alpha and TCR beta cDNA libraries (carrying sample barcodes and UMIs). TCRdb called the 5' RACE reads again in MiXCR, with one record for every CDR3 protein. The data show some 350,000 distinct CDR3 sequences, 10% to 15% seen once. Specimen: PBMCs or a T cell subset sorted from them (not recorded which). The clonotype comes from a man aged 18-30 years who had mild COVID-19 (a few samples of this study predate the infection). Cell type and time point are not known. The rearrangement uses TRBV20-1 and TRBJ2-7; tentative D call: TRBD1 (6 bases). In DNA, the CDR3 is TGCAGTGTTCAGGAAGGGGGTTTGAGCGAGCAGTACTTC. As protein: CSVQEGGLSEQYF.